This is a list of T cell receptor beta chains from one sample in a study of metastatic and nonmetastatic thyroid tumors. TCRdb used MiXCR to call clones anew from the PCR reads. Here the sample spans over 20,000 clones, roughly a quarter being singletons. Specimen: blood. The receptors were sampled from a female donor with papillary thyroid cancer or a benign thyroid nodule (not recorded which). Some clones in this sample may be carry-over from other donors' samples. CDR3s leave out the opening cysteine and the closing phenylalanine or tryptophan. The order of the fields is V gene, J gene, CDR3 protein.

v_call: TRBV19
j_call: TRBJ1-5
cdr3_aa: ASSIVRGYSNQPQH

v_call: TRBV20-1
j_call: TRBJ2-5
cdr3_aa: SASTPIAGGLGGETQY

v_call: TRBV5-1
j_call: TRBJ2-1
cdr3_aa: ASSFQGTVYNEQF

v_call: TRBV9
j_call: TRBJ1-1
cdr3_aa: ASSVQAFSEAF

v_call: TRBV4-2
j_call: TRBJ1-6
cdr3_aa: ASSHGQGSDSPLH

v_call: TRBV2
j_call: TRBJ2-3
cdr3_aa: ASSGGVRSSTDTQY

v_call: TRBV12-3/TRBV12-4
j_call: TRBJ2-7
cdr3_aa: ASSHGYEQY

v_call: TRBV6-6
j_call: TRBJ1-2
cdr3_aa: ASTTTPMGRGKGIYGYT

v_call: TRBV6-2/TRBV6-3
j_call: TRBJ1-1
cdr3_aa: ASSRDTEAF

v_call: TRBV7-2
j_call: TRBJ2-1
cdr3_aa: ASSFGQGPYNEQF

v_call: TRBV2
j_call: TRBJ2-1
cdr3_aa: ASSAPIFRDAVPDEQF

v_call: TRBV7-3
j_call: TRBJ1-1
cdr3_aa: ASSSGGTEAF

v_call: TRBV20-1
j_call: TRBJ2-2
cdr3_aa: SARVDRGPNTGELF

v_call: TRBV6-2/TRBV6-3
j_call: TRBJ1-5
cdr3_aa: ASTPTGVEGQPQH

v_call: TRBV7-3
j_call: TRBJ2-2
cdr3_aa: ASSLTGCGGELF

v_call: TRBV6-1
j_call: TRBJ2-1
cdr3_aa: ASKKQGGSSYNEQF

v_call: TRBV6-2/TRBV6-3
j_call: TRBJ1-1
cdr3_aa: ASNPVQQSNTEAF

v_call: TRBV7-6
j_call: TRBJ2-1
cdr3_aa: ASSLGAGGNSYNEQF

v_call: TRBV11-2
j_call: TRBJ2-7
cdr3_aa: ASIGRVSYEQY

v_call: TRBV24-1
j_call: TRBJ2-3
cdr3_aa: ATSDASDPGDTQY

v_call: TRBV7-3
j_call: TRBJ2-5
cdr3_aa: ASSFSWGGDLETQY

v_call: TRBV29-1
j_call: TRBJ1-1
cdr3_aa: SVEADSENTEAF

v_call: TRBV6-9
j_call: TRBJ2-1
cdr3_aa: ASSLPGGASYNEQF

v_call: TRBV6-6
j_call: TRBJ2-2
cdr3_aa: ASSYEGTAWTSGRDTGELF

v_call: TRBV10-2
j_call: TRBJ1-2
cdr3_aa: ASRAGQGALRGYT

v_call: TRBV7-8
j_call: TRBJ2-2
cdr3_aa: ASSLWSTIGELF

v_call: TRBV7-2
j_call: TRBJ1-2
cdr3_aa: ASSQTLQGSGYT

v_call: TRBV4-1
j_call: TRBJ2-1
cdr3_aa: ASSHRQSSYNEQF

v_call: TRBV20-1
j_call: TRBJ1-3
cdr3_aa: SALTDRVSGNTIY

v_call: TRBV6-5
j_call: TRBJ2-2
cdr3_aa: ASSYSRTNTGELF

v_call: TRBV4-1
j_call: TRBJ1-5
cdr3_aa: ASSQRTGGNQPQH

v_call: TRBV4-3
j_call: TRBJ1-3
cdr3_aa: ASSRIQTDSGNTIY

v_call: TRBV7-2
j_call: TRBJ2-1
cdr3_aa: ASSLDSGGSHEQF

v_call: TRBV28
j_call: TRBJ2-3
cdr3_aa: ASSLRRLADTQY

v_call: TRBV30
j_call: TRBJ1-4
cdr3_aa: AWRPQPGQGGWLGEKLF